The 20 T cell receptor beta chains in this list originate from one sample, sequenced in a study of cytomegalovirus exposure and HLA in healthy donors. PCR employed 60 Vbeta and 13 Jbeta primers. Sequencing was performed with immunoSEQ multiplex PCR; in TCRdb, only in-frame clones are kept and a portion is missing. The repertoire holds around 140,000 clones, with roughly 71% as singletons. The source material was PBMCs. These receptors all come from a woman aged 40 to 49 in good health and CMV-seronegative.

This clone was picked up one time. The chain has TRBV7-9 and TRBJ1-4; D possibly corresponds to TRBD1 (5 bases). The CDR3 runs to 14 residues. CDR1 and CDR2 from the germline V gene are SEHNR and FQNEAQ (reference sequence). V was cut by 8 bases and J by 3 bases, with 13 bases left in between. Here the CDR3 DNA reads TGTGCCAGCTCCAGGGAACTGTCTAATGAAAAACTGTTTTTT. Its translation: CASSRELSNEKLFF. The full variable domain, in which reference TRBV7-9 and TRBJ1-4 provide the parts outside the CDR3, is DTGVSQNPRHKITKRGQNVTFRCDPISEHNRLYWYRQTLGQGPEFLTYFQNEAQLEKSRLLSDRFSAERPKGSFSTLEIQRTEQGDSAMYLCASSRELSNEKLFFGSGTQLSVL.

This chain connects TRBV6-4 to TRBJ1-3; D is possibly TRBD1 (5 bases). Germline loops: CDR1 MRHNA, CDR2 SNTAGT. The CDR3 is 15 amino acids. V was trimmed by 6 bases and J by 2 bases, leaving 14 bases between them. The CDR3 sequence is CASRKNQGTGNTIYF. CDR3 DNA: TGTGCCAGCAGGAAGAACCAGGGTACTGGAAACACCATATATTTT.

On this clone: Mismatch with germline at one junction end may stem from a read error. CDR3 bases: TGTGCCAGCAGAAGGGGCTTGGACAATCAGCCACAGCATTTT. Residues: CASRRGLDNQPQHF. J is TRBJ1-5 and V is TRBV6-1; TRBD1 is a possible D gene (5 bases). The CDR3 runs 14 residues. Germline V gene lookup returns CDR1 MNHNS and CDR2 SASEGT.

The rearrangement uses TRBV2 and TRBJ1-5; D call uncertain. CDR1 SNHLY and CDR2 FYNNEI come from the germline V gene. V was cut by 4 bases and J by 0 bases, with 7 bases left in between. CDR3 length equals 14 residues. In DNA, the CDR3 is TGTGCCAGCAGTGGCGGCAATAGCAATCAGCCCCAGCATTTT. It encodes CASSGGNSNQPQHF.

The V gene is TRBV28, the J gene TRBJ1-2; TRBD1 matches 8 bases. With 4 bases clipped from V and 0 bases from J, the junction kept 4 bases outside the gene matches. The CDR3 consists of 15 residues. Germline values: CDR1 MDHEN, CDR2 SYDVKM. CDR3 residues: CASSYRGRANYGYTF. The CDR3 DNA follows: TGTGCCAGCAGTTACAGGGGGAGGGCTAACTATGGCTACACCTTC.

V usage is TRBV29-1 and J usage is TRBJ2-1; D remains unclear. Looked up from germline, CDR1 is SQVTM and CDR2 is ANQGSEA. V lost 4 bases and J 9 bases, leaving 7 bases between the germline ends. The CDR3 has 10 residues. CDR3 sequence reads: CSVGVSEQFF. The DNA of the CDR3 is TGCAGCGTTGGCGTAAGTGAGCAGTTCTTC.

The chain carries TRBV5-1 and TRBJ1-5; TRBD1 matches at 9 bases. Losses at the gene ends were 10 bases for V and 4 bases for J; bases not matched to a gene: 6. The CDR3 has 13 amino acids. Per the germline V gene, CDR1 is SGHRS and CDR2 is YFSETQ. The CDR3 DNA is TGCGCCCGGGCCGGGACAGGGAATCAGCCCCAGCATTTT. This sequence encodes CARAGTGNQPQHF.

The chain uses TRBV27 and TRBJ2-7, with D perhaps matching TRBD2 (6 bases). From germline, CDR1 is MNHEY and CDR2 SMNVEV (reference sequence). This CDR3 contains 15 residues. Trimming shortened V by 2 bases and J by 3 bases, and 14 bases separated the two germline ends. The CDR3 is CASSLRGRNSYEQYF. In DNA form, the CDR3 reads TGTGCCAGCAGTTTACGAGGGAGGAATAGCTACGAGCAGTACTTC.

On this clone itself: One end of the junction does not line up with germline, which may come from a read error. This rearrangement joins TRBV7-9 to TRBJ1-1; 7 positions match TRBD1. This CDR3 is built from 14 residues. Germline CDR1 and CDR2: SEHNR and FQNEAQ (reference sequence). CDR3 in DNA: TGTACCAGCAGCTTATCATCAGGGGGCACTGAAGCTTTCTTT. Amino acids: CTSSLSSGGTEAFF.

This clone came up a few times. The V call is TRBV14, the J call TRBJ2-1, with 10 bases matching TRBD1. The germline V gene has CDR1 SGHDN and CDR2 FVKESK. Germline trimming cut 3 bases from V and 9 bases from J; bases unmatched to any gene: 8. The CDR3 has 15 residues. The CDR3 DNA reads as TGTGCCAGCAGCCAGCTGGGACAGGGGTCATCTGAGCAGTTCTTC. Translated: CASSQLGQGSSEQFF.

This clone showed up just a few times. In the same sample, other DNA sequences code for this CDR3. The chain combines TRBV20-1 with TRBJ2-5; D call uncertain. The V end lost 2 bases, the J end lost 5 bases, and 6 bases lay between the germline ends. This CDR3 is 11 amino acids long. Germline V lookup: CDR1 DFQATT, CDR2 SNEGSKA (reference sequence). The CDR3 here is CSARPLETQYF. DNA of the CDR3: TGCAGTGCTAGACCTTTGGAGACCCAGTACTTC.

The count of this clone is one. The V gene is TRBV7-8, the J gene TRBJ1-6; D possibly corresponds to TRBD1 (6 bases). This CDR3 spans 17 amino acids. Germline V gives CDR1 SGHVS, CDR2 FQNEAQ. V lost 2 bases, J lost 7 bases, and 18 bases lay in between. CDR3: CASSLIILGAINSPLHF. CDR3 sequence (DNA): TGTGCCAGCAGCTTAATTATTCTGGGGGCTATCAATTCACCCCTCCACTTT.

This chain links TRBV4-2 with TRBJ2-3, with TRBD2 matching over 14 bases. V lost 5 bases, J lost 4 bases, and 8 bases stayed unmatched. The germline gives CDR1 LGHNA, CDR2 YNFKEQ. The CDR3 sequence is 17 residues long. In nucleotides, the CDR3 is TGTGCCAGCAGCTTACGGACTAGCGGGGGGCAGGCAGATACGCAGTATTTT. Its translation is CASSLRTSGGQADTQYF.

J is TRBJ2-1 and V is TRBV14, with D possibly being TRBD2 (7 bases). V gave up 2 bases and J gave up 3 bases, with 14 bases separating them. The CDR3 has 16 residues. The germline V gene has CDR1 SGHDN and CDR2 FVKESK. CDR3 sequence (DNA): TGTGCCAGCAGCCAATTGGGGGGGCTTGACTACAATGAGCAGTTCTTC. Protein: CASSQLGGLDYNEQFF.

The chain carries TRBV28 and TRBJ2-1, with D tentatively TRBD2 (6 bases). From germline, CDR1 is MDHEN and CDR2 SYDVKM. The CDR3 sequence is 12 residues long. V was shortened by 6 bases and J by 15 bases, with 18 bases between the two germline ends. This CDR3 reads CASRRYGGEGFF. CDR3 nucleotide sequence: TGTGCCAGCAGAAGATATGGAGGGGAAGGGTTCTTC.

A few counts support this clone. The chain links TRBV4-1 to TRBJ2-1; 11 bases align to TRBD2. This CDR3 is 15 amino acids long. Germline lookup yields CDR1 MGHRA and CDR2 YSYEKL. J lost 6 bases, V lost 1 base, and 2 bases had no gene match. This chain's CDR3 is CASSQVAGGTNEQFF. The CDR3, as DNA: TGCGCCAGCAGCCAAGTAGCGGGGGGGACCAATGAGCAGTTCTTC.

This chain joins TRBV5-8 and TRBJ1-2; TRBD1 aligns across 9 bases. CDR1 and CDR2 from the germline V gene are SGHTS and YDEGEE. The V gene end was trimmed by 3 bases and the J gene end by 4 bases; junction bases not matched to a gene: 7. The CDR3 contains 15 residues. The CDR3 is CASSYSGTGPYGYTF. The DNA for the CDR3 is TGTGCCAGCAGCTATTCCGGGACAGGGCCCTATGGCTACACCTTC.

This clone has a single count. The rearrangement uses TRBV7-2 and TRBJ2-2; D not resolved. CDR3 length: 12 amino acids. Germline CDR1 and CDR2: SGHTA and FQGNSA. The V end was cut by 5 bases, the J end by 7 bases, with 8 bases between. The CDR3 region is CASSPYFGELFF. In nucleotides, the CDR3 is TGTGCCAGCAGCCCTTATTTCGGGGAGCTGTTTTTT.

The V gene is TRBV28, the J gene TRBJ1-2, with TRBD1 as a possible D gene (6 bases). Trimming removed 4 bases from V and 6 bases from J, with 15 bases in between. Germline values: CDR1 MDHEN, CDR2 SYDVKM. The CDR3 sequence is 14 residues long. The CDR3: CASSWGGRGDGYTF. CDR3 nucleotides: TGTGCCAGCAGTTGGGGGGGCAGGGGAGATGGCTACACCTTC.

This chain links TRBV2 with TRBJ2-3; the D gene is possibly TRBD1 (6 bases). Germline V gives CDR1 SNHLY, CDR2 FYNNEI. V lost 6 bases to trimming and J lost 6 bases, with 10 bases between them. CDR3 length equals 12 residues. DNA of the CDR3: TGTGCCAGCAGACCACAGGGTGATACGCAGTATTTT. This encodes CASRPQGDTQYF.